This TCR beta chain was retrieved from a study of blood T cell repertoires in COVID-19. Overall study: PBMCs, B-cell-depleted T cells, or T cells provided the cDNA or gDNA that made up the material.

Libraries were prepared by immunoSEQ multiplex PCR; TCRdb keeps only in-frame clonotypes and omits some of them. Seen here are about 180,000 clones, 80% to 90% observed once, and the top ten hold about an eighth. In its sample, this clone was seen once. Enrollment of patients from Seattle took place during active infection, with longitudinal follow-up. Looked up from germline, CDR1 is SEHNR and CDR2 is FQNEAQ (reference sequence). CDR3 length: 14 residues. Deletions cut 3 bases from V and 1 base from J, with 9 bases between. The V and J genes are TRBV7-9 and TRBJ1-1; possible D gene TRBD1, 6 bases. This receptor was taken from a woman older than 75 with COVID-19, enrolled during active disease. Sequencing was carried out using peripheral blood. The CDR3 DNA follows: TGTGCCAGCAGCTTCCAACAGGGGAACACTGAAGCTTTCTTT. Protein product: CASSFQQGNTEAFF.